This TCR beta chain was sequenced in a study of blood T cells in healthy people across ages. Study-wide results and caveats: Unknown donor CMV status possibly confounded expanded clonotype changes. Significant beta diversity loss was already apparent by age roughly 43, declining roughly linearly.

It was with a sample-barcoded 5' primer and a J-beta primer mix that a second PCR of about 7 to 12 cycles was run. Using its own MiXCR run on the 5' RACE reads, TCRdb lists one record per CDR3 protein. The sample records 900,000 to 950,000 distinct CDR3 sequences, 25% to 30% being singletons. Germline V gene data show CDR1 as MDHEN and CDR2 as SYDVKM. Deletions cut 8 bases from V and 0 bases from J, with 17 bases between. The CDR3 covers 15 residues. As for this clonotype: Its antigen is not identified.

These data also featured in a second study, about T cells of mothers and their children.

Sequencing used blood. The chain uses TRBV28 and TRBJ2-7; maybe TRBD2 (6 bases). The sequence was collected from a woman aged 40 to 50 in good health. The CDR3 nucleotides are TGTGCCAGCGGACCCGGGGGTCAGAGCTCCTACGAGCAGTACTTC. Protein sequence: CASGPGGQSSYEQYF.